The 21 T cell receptor beta chains below come from one sample, sequenced in a study of shared clonotypes between healthy human individuals (dated by TCRdb to the early 2020s). Libraries were built with the immunoSEQ multiplex PCR assay. The source is immuneACCESS, and TCRdb retained only in-frame sequences with V and J called. Part of the clones is not carried over; for the studies checked, unresolved V genes explain less than half of this, and the remainder is unexplained. This sample is represented by some 1 million clones; 70% to 80% of them were singletons. Together, the top ten hold around 1.5% of the sample. Material for sequencing was memory CD4+ T cells sorted from blood. Explained via the paper, the cell subset or site label denotes: CD45RA-negative fraction. These receptor sequences come from a man between 18 and 29 years old in good health.

In its sample, this clone was seen a few times. The sample holds other DNA sequences that translate to the same CDR3. The CDR3 DNA sequence: TGCGCCAGCAGCCCCCAAATGGGGCTAAAGAACACAGATACGCAGTATTTT. This gives the protein CASSPQMGLKNTDTQYF. The genes are TRBV5-1 and TRBJ2-3, with TRBD1 as a possible D gene (5 bases). The CDR3 extends over 17 amino acids. Germline CDR1 is SGHRS and CDR2 is YFSETQ. Trimming cost V 4 bases and J 2 bases, with 20 bases left between them.

This clone has a single count. V usage is TRBV5-4 and J usage is TRBJ2-1; 7 nucleotides line up with TRBD2. Germline V lookup: CDR1 SGHNT, CDR2 YYREEE (reference sequence). The CDR3 is 15 amino acids. Losses at the gene ends were 6 bases for V and 8 bases for J; bases not matched to a gene: 14. CDR3 sequence: CASTAGGEGFYEQFF. Here the CDR3 DNA reads TGTGCCAGCACCGCCGGTGGGGAGGGCTTCTATGAGCAGTTCTTC.

The chain links TRBV10-3 to TRBJ2-7; TRBD2 agrees at 12 bases. J lost 5 bases, V lost 0 bases, and 5 bases had no gene match. This CDR3 is 16 amino acids long. Germline V gives CDR1 ENHRY, CDR2 SYGVKD. The CDR3 loop reads CAISESLAGGADEQYF. The CDR3 coding sequence is TGTGCCATCAGTGAGTCACTAGCGGGAGGTGCGGACGAGCAGTACTTC.

This chain uses TRBV9 with TRBJ2-7, with TRBD2 matching over 11 bases. The germline CDR1 and CDR2 sequences are SGDLS and YYNGEE. Trimming took 4 bases from V and 2 from J; bases not matched to a gene: 11. The CDR3 is made up of 17 amino acids. CDR3 region: CASSLLPGLADPYEQYF. The CDR3 nucleotides are TGTGCCAGCAGCTTACTACCGGGACTAGCGGACCCCTACGAGCAGTACTTC.

The chain couples TRBV5-1 to TRBJ2-7, with D possibly TRBD1 on 6 matching bases. The CDR3 has 16 amino acids. The ends were cut back, 3 bases at V and 4 bases at J, with 20 bases in the middle. Looked up from germline, CDR1 is SGHRS and CDR2 is YFSETQ. CDR3 sequence: CASSWKGTSEAYEQYF. The CDR3, as DNA: TGCGCCAGCAGCTGGAAGGGGACATCGGAAGCTTACGAGCAGTACTTC.

This clone showed up just a few times. The V and J genes are TRBV25-1 and TRBJ1-5; D gene uncertain. V lost 6 bases to trimming and J lost 6 bases, with 15 bases between them. Germline V gene sequence: CDR1 MGHDK, CDR2 SYGVNS. The length of the CDR3 is 14 residues. Here the CDR3 reads CASSRGGSPQPQHF. The CDR3 nucleotides are TGTGCCAGCAGCCGGGGAGGGAGCCCTCAGCCCCAGCATTTT.

V is TRBV5-1 and J is TRBJ2-5; the match to TRBD1 covers 10 bases. The CDR3 runs to 16 residues. With V trimmed by 1 base and J by 5 bases, 8 bases remained unmatched. Germline V gene sequence: CDR1 SGHRS, CDR2 YFSETQ. CDR3 loop: CASSLWGQGIGETQYF. The CDR3 DNA reads TGCGCCAGCAGCTTGTGGGGACAGGGGATAGGTGAGACCCAGTACTTC.

The chain employs TRBV4-1 and TRBJ2-5, with 8 positions matching TRBD1. Germline lookup yields CDR1 MGHRA and CDR2 YSYEKL. The V segment lost 0 bases and the J segment 4 bases; nucleotides outside the gene matches: 4. This CDR3 contains 15 residues. The CDR3 protein is CASSQERTGGETQYF. The CDR3, as DNA: TGCGCCAGCAGCCAAGAGCGAACAGGGGGAGAGACCCAGTACTTC.

The J gene is TRBJ1-4, the V gene TRBV4-3; D gene uncertain. The V end lost 0 bases, the J end lost 8 bases, and 13 bases lay between the germline ends. This CDR3 is 15 amino acids long. The germline CDR1 and CDR2 sequences are LGHNA and YSLEER. CDR3 coding DNA: TGCGCCAGCAGCCAAGAGCCAGGTTTACGGGAAAAACTGTTTTTT. Amino acid sequence: CASSQEPGLREKLFF.

The sample holds a few counts of this clone. The rearrangement uses TRBV7-2 and TRBJ2-7; maybe TRBD1 (6 bases). V lost 6 bases and J 0 bases, leaving 15 bases between the germline ends. CDR3 length equals 15 residues. The germline gives CDR1 SGHTA, CDR2 FQGNSA. For the CDR3, the DNA is TGTGCCAGCAGTTTTACACAGGGAAGCTCCTACGAGCAGTACTTC. This translates into CASSFTQGSSYEQYF.

This chain joins TRBV30 and TRBJ2-7; D is possibly TRBD2 (5 bases). In germline, CDR1 is GTSNPN, CDR2 SVGIG (reference sequence). Trimming cost V 8 bases and J 7 bases, with 27 bases left between them. CDR3 size: 15 residues. The CDR3 sequence: CALDPQPGRTGEQYF. CDR3 in DNA: TGTGCCCTGGATCCCCAGCCGGGGAGAACGGGGGAGCAGTACTTC.

This clone was recorded a few times. This chain links TRBV28 with TRBJ1-4; D ambiguous. Trimming pared 7 bases from V and 6 bases from J, leaving 18 bases between. CDR3 size: 15 residues. The germline V gene encodes CDR1 MDHEN and CDR2 SYDVKM. The CDR3, as DNA: TGTGCCAGCACCCTTTCCGGCGTCGGAGATGAAAAACTGTTTTTT. Translating gives CASTLSGVGDEKLFF.

This sequence joins TRBV29-1 and TRBJ2-1; D perhaps matches TRBD2 (6 bases). CDR1 is SQVTM and CDR2 is ANQGSEA in the germline V gene. Trimming removed 6 bases at V and 0 bases at J, with 9 bases between. This CDR3 spans 13 amino acids. In DNA, the CDR3 is TGCAGCGTAACTAGCAGCTCCTACAATGAGCAGTTCTTC. Its translation: CSVTSSSYNEQFF.

The rearrangement uses TRBV28 and TRBJ2-7; 12 nucleotides align to TRBD1. CDR1 is MDHEN, CDR2 SYDVKM, per germline. The ends lost 6 bases at V and 4 bases at J; junction bases unmatched: 10. The CDR3 is 16 residues long. The CDR3 nucleotides are TGTGCCAGCAGCTATACCGGGACAGGGGGCCCTTACGAGCAGTACTTC. Translation gives CASSYTGTGGPYEQYF.

A single count supports this clone. The chain joins TRBV7-2 to TRBJ2-3; D remains unclear. The CDR3 is made up of 11 amino acids. The V end was cut by 5 bases, the J end by 7 bases, with 7 bases between. The germline V gene encodes CDR1 SGHTA and CDR2 FQGNSA. The DNA for the CDR3 is TGTGCCAGCAGCATAACCCATACGCAGTATTTT. This encodes CASSITHTQYF.

A word on this clone: At one end the junction does not follow the germline gene, possibly because of a read error. The V call is TRBV27, the J call TRBJ2-5, with a weak D call TRBD2 (6 bases). The CDR3 covers 14 residues. Germline V CDR1 and CDR2: MNHEY, SMNVEV (reference sequence). CDR3 amino acids: CASSSRLDQETQYF. CDR3 nucleotide sequence: TGTGCCAGCAGTTCAAGACTAGACCAGGAGACCCAGTACTTC.

This chain links TRBV10-3 with TRBJ1-1; 7 nucleotides line up with TRBD1. The J segment lost 1 base and the V segment lost 6 bases, leaving 5 bases of the junction unmatched. This CDR3 region has 14 residues. Per the germline V gene, CDR1 is ENHRY and CDR2 is SYGVKD. The CDR3 is CAIRKTGENTEAFF. CDR3 coding DNA: TGTGCCATCAGGAAAACAGGGGAGAACACTGAAGCTTTCTTT.

V gene TRBV11-2 combines with J gene TRBJ1-2; a possible D gene is TRBD1 (6 bases). Germline V CDR1 and CDR2: SGHAT, FQNNGV. With 4 bases removed from V and 1 base from J, the gap between germline ends came to 7 bases. CDR3 length equals 13 residues. CDR3 nucleotides: TGTGCCAGCAGCTCCAGGGGTAACTATGGCTACACCTTC. It codes for CASSSRGNYGYTF.

The J gene is TRBJ2-7, the V gene TRBV9; D unclear. Germline values: CDR1 SGDLS, CDR2 YYNGEE. The CDR3 consists of 15 residues. With 3 bases removed from V and 5 bases from J, the gap between germline ends came to 18 bases. The CDR3 nucleotides read TGTGCCAGCAGCGCCAGGAGTAACAGCCAAAACGAGCAGTACTTC. Translated: CASSARSNSQNEQYF.

V and J are TRBV6-1 and TRBJ2-5, with D perhaps TRBD2 (5 bases). This CDR3 has 13 amino acids. Germline loops: CDR1 MNHNS, CDR2 SASEGT. The germline V and J ends were trimmed by 5 bases and 4 bases, with 11 bases remaining between them. DNA for the CDR3: TGTGCCAGCAGTAAGCGGTGGAGAGAGACCCAGTACTTC. Encoded protein: CASSKRWRETQYF.

V is TRBV5-1 and J is TRBJ1-1; D not certain. V lost 0 bases to trimming and J lost 4 bases, with 10 bases between them. Germline V gives CDR1 SGHRS, CDR2 YFSETQ. The CDR3 length is 14 residues. The CDR3 loop is CASSLGGFITEAFF. DNA of the CDR3: TGCGCCAGCAGCTTGGGAGGGTTTATCACTGAAGCTTTCTTT.